Below, 8 T cell receptor beta chains from the same sample are listed, as sequenced in a study of beta chain features in type 1 diabetes. Reverse transcribing all isolated RNA meant expressed TCRB transcripts were sequenced. Produced via immunoSEQ multiplex PCR; TCRdb's table is partial and in-frame only. The data hold about 200,000 clones, with under 13% observed a single time. Sequencing input: central memory CD4+ T cells from blood. The receptors derive from a young man in good health.

The V call is TRBV30, the J call TRBJ2-3, with D possibly being TRBD2 (6 bases). Per germline, CDR1 GTSNPN and CDR2 SVGIG (reference sequence). The V end lost 2 bases, the J end lost 1 base, and 22 bases lay between the germline ends. There are 18 residues in the CDR3. The CDR3 sequence is CAWSLPFSGKGGTDTQYF. The CDR3 DNA reads TGTGCCTGGAGTTTGCCGTTTAGCGGAAAAGGGGGCACAGATACGCAGTATTTT.

The chain carries TRBV5-1 and TRBJ2-7; no definite D call. This CDR3 is 12 amino acids long. Looked up from germline, CDR1 is SGHRS and CDR2 is YFSETQ. Trimming cost V 0 bases and J 4 bases, with 5 bases left between them. The CDR3 nucleotides read TGCGCCAGCAGCTTGGAACAGTACGAGCAGTACTTC. It codes for CASSLEQYEQYF.

The table lists this clone with many counts. The chain links TRBV30 to TRBJ2-1; D may be TRBD2 (6 bases). With 2 bases removed from V and 8 bases from J, the gap between germline ends came to 10 bases. The CDR3 extends over 12 amino acids. In germline, CDR1 is GTSNPN, CDR2 SVGIG (reference sequence). CDR3 DNA: TGTGCCTGGAGTCCCCGGGGGTATGAGCAGTTCTTC. Encoded protein: CAWSPRGYEQFF. The full variable domain, its missing parts supplied by reference TRBV30 and TRBJ2-1, is SQTIHQWPATLVQPVGSPLSLECTVEGTSNPNLYWYRQAAGRGLQLLFYSVGIGQISSEVPQNLSASRPQDRQFILSSKKLLLSDSGFYLCAWSPRGYEQFFGPGTRLTVL.

This clone was recorded a few times. J is TRBJ2-6 and V is TRBV14; D could derive from TRBD1 or TRBD2 (5 bases each). Germline assignment: CDR1 SGHDN and CDR2 FVKESK. V dropped 4 bases and J dropped 2 bases, with 15 bases sitting between them. The CDR3 runs 17 residues. CDR3 nucleotide sequence: TGTGCCAGCAGCCTGACCTCAGGGACGGCTGGGGCCAACGTCCTGACTTTC. Its protein product is CASSLTSGTAGANVLTF.

The table lists this clone with many counts. The rearrangement links TRBV19 to TRBJ2-6; no definite D call. The CDR3 consists of 14 residues. Looked up from germline, CDR1 is LNHDA and CDR2 is SQIVND (reference sequence). V was cut by 3 bases and J by 4 bases, with 7 bases left in between. CDR3 coding DNA: TGTGCCAGTAGTATCATAGTGGGGGCCAACGTCCTGACTTTC. Protein: CASSIIVGANVLTF. The full variable domain, with the rest looked up from reference TRBV19 and TRBJ2-6, is DGGITQSPKYLFRKEGQNVTLSCEQNLNHDAMYWYRQDPGQGLRLIYYSQIVNDFQKGDIAEGYSVSREKKESFPLTVTSAQKNPTAFYLCASSIIVGANVLTFGAGSRLTVL.

This clone has more than one count but fewer than ten. The J gene is TRBJ2-7, the V gene TRBV30; 9 bases are a match to TRBD1. V shed 2 bases, J shed 3 bases, and the junction held 5 bases outside the gene matches. CDR3 length equals 14 residues. Germline CDR1 reads GTSNPN; CDR2 reads SVGIG (reference sequence). The CDR3 sequence: CAWSKGQGVYEQYF. The CDR3 DNA sequence: TGTGCCTGGAGTAAGGGACAGGGAGTCTACGAGCAGTACTTC. Based on the CDR3 plus reference TRBV30 and TRBJ2-7, the full variable domain is SQTIHQWPATLVQPVGSPLSLECTVEGTSNPNLYWYRQAAGRGLQLLFYSVGIGQISSEVPQNLSASRPQDRQFILSSKKLLLSDSGFYLCAWSKGQGVYEQYFGPGTRLTVT.

This clone was picked up a small number of times. The rearrangement uses TRBV25-1 and TRBJ2-5; 11 bases are shared with TRBD2. The ends lost 3 bases at V and 0 bases at J; junction bases unmatched: 6. The CDR3 consists of 17 residues. Germline CDR1 MGHDK, CDR2 SYGVNS. The CDR3 loop is CASSDTGLAVNQETQYF. For the CDR3, the DNA is TGTGCCAGCAGTGATACGGGACTAGCGGTAAACCAAGAGACCCAGTACTTC.

This clone turned up a few times. The rearrangement uses TRBV21-1 and TRBJ2-2; TRBD2 is taken as the D call from the table, unchecked against the DNA. TRBV21-1 is described as a pseudogene. The length of the CDR3 is 18 residues. The CDR3 DNA reads TGTGCCAGCAGCAAAGCGCTTGCGGCTAGCGGGAGTTCGGGGGAGCTGTTTTTT. This gives the protein CASSKALAASGSSGELFF.